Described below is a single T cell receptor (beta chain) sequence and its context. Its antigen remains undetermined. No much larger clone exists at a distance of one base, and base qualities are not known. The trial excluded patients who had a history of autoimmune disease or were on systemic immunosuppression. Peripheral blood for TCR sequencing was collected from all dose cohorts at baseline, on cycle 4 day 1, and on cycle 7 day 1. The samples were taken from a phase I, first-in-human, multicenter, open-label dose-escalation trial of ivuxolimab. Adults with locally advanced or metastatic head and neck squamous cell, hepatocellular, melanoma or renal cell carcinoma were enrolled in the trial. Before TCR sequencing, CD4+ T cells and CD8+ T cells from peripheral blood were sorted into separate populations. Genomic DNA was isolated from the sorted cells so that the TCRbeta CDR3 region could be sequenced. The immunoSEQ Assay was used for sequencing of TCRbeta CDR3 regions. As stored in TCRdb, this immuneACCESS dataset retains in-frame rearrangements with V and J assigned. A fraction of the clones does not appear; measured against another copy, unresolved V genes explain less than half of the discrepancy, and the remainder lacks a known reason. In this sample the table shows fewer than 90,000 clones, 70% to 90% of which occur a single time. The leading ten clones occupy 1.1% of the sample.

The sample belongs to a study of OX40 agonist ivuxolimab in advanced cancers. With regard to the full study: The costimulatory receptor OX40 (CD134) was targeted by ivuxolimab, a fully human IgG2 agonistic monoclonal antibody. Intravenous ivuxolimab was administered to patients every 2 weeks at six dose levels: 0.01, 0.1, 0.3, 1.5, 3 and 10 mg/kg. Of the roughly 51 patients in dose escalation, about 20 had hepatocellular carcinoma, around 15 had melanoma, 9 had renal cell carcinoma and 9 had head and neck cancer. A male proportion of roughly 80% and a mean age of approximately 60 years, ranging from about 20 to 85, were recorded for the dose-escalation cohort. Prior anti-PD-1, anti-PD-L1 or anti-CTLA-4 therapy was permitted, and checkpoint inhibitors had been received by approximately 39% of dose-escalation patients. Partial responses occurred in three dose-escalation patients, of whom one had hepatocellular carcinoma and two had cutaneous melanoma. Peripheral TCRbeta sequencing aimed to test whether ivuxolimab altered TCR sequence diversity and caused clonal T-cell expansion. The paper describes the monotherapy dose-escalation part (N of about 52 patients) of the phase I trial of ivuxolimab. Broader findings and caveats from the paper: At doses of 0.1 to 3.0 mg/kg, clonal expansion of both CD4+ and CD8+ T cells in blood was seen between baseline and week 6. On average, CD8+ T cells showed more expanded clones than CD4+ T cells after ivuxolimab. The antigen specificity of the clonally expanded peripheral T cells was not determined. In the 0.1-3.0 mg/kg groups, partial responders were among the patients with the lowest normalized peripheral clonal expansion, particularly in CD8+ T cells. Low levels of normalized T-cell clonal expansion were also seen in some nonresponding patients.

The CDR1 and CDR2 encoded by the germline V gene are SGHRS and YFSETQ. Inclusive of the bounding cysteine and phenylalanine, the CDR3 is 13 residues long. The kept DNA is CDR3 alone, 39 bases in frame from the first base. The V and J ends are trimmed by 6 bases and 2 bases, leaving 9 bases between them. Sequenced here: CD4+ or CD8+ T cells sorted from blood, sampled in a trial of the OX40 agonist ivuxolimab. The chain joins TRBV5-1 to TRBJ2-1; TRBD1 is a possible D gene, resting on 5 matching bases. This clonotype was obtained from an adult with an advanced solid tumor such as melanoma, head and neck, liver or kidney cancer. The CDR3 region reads CASNAGTYNEQFF. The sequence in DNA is TGCGCCAGCAATGCAGGGACCTACAATGAGCAGTTCTTC.